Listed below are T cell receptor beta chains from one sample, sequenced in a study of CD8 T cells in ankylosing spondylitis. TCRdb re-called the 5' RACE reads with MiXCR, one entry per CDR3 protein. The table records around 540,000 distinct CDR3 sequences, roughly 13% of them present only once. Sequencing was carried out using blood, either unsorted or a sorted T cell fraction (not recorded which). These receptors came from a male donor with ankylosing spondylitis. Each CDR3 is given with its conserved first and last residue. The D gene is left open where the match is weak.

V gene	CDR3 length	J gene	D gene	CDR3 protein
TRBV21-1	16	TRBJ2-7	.	CASSTGPSSPPYEQYF
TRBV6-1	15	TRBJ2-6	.	CASKTTISGANVLTF
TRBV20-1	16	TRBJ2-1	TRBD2	CSARDSLKRELREQFF
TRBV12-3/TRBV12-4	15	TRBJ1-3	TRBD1	CASSLGGTGGNTIYF
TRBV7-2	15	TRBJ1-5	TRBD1	CASSSRTGSGQPQHF
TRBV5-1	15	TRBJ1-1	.	CASSFGTWGDTEAFF
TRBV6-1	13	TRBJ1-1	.	CASRRPETGEAFF
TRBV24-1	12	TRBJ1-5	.	CATSDPNQPQHF
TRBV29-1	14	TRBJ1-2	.	CSVEDVSSDYGYTF
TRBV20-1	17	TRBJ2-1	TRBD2	CSARGADRHSGSDEQFF
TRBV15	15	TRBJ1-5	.	CATSTDSGGGRPQHF
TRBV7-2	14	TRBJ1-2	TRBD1	CASSLWDSNYGYTF
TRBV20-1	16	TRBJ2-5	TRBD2	CSARLTGGRARETQYF
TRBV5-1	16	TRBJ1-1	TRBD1	CASSLWAGTGGTEAFF
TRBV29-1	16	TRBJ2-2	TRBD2	CSVGGAGASNTGELFF
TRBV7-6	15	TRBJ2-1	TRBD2	CASTPLAGGPGEQFF
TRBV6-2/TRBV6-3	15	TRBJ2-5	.	CASRRGWEEPPTQYF
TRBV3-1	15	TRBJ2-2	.	CASSDRNRITGELFF
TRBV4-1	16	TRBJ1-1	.	CASSTRDIRSMVEAFF
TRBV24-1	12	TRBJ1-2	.	CATNGGNYGYTF